The clone carrying this TCR beta chain was detected many times. The germline V gene has CDR1 MDHEN and CDR2 SYDVKM. The CDR3 loop spans 14 amino acids. The ends lost 6 bases at V and 7 bases at J; junction bases unmatched: 4. The data are from a study of blood T cell repertoires in COVID-19. As handled by the study authors: Amplification of reference gene primers provided the estimated nucleated cell counts. Assay: immunoSEQ multiplex PCR; the TCRdb copy retains only in-frame clones and omits some. V, J and clone size reflect that table, while D and trimming were determined from the DNA. The sample contains roughly 100,000 clones, roughly 80% of which appear only once.

The TCR originated in a woman over 75 with acute or convalescent COVID-19. The chain combines TRBV28 with TRBJ1-6; TRBD1 agrees at 9 bases. Material for sequencing was peripheral blood. The CDR3 nucleotides read TGTGCCAGCAGCCCAGGACAGGGGAATTCACCCCTCCACTTT. This sequence encodes CASSPGQGNSPLHF.